Presented here are 17 T cell receptor beta chains from one specimen sequenced in a study of T cell responses to AZD1222 COVID-19 vaccine. The table came from immunoSEQ multiplex PCR; TCRdb's copy has only in-frame clones and leaves some out. This sample has 150,000 or so clones, with around 90% found just once. The specimen comprised peripheral blood, sampled on day 0 of AZD1222 vaccination. These receptors all stem from an adult in good health.

The V and J genes are TRBV5-5 and TRBJ2-4; D is possibly TRBD1 (6 bases). The V gene lost 3 bases and the J gene lost 4 bases, with 17 bases spanning the gap. CDR1 is SGHKS, CDR2 YYEKEE, per germline (reference sequence). The CDR3 length is 16 residues. The CDR3 sequence is CASSWTDTSNKNIQYF. For the CDR3, the DNA is TGTGCCAGCAGCTGGACAGATACTTCGAATAAAAACATTCAGTACTTC.

The CDR3 reads CASSAMWGGTDTQYF. CDR3 in DNA: TGTGCCAGCAGCGCCATGTGGGGGGGCACAGATACGCAGTATTTT. V is TRBV6-5 and J is TRBJ2-3; D is possibly TRBD2 (6 bases). Deletions cut 6 bases from V and 1 base from J, with 14 bases between. Germline CDR1 is MNHEY and CDR2 is SVGAGI. The CDR3 is 15 amino acids.

V usage is TRBV7-2 and J usage is TRBJ1-2; D is unresolved. Germline V gene sequence: CDR1 SGHTA, CDR2 FQGNSA. The CDR3 covers 13 residues. The V end was cut by 5 bases, the J end by 8 bases, with 15 bases between. CDR3 amino acids: CASSPESSIGYTF. Here the CDR3 DNA reads TGTGCCAGCAGCCCCGAGTCATCGATAGGCTACACCTTC.

The rearrangement uses TRBV5-1 and TRBJ2-1, with 7 bases aligning to TRBD1. The length of the CDR3 is 11 residues. Germline trimming cut 4 bases from V and 8 bases from J; bases unmatched to any gene: 0. CDR1 SGHRS and CDR2 YFSETQ come from the germline V gene. CDR3 amino acids: CASSGQDEQFF. The DNA of the CDR3 is TGCGCCAGCAGCGGACAGGATGAGCAGTTCTTC.

This rearrangement joins TRBV10-3 to TRBJ2-1, with D unresolved. V gave up 2 bases and J gave up 8 bases, with 7 bases separating them. The germline V gene has CDR1 ENHRY and CDR2 SYGVKD. This CDR3 spans 12 amino acids. The CDR3, as DNA: TGTGCCATCAGTGAGCTGGCGTATGAGCAGTTCTTC. It is translated as CAISELAYEQFF.

In its sample, this clone was seen once. Its ends do not fully match the called genes, so a read error is possible. This rearrangement joins TRBV11-2 to TRBJ2-1, with D perhaps TRBD2 (6 bases). The length of the CDR3 is 15 residues. Germline V lookup: CDR1 SGHAT, CDR2 FQNNGV. The CDR3 DNA reads TGTACCAGCAGGAGTCCAGCGGGTGCCTCCAATGAGCAGTTCTTC. This codes for CTSRSPAGASNEQFF.

A few counts support this clone. This rearrangement joins TRBV27 to TRBJ2-7; 7 nucleotides match TRBD2. The CDR3 covers 17 residues. Unmatched junction bases numbered 15, after V lost 1 base and J lost 6 bases. CDR1 and CDR2 from the germline V gene are MNHEY and SMNVEV (reference sequence). The chain's CDR3 is CASSLLTPRPGGLEQYF. The CDR3 DNA sequence: TGTGCCAGCAGTTTATTGACTCCCCGCCCGGGGGGTCTCGAGCAGTACTTC.

This clone was seen just once. This chain connects TRBV5-1 to TRBJ2-1; TRBD2 agrees at 12 bases. This CDR3 has 16 residues. The trim removed 4 bases at V and 3 bases at J, leaving 5 bases unmatched. Germline V gives CDR1 SGHRS, CDR2 YFSETQ. In DNA form, the CDR3 reads TGCGCCAGCAGCCCCCTGACTAGCGGGAGCTACAATGAGCAGTTCTTC. This translates into CASSPLTSGSYNEQFF.

The V gene is TRBV28, the J gene TRBJ2-7; 7 nucleotides align to TRBD1. CDR3 length equals 13 residues. J was trimmed by 3 bases and V by 5 bases; bases with no gene match: 4. Germline V gene sequence: CDR1 MDHEN, CDR2 SYDVKM. The CDR3 protein is CASSPTGFYEQYF. CDR3 DNA sequence: TGTGCCAGCAGTCCGACAGGGTTCTACGAGCAGTACTTC.

The chain has TRBV11-2 and TRBJ2-7; D is perhaps TRBD1 (5 bases). V was trimmed by 5 bases and J by 9 bases, leaving 32 bases between them. Germline loops: CDR1 SGHAT, CDR2 FQNNGV. This CDR3 has 18 amino acids. The CDR3 here is CASSIPIGARIEKERQYF. CDR3 DNA: TGTGCCAGCAGCATACCTATAGGGGCCCGCATAGAAAAAGAGCGGCAGTACTTC.

CDR3: CASSPRGTLREQYF. The CDR3 DNA follows: TGTGCCAGCTCACCGAGGGGAACCCTACGGGAGCAGTACTTC. The chain uses TRBV18 and TRBJ2-7, with D possibly being TRBD1 or TRBD2 (5 bases each). From germline, CDR1 is KGHSH and CDR2 LQKENI. This CDR3 is built from 14 residues. Trimming took off 3 bases at V and 7 bases at J, with 16 bases between the two ends.

This rearrangement joins TRBV6-5 to TRBJ1-1, with D possibly matching TRBD1 (6 bases). This CDR3 has 13 amino acids. CDR1 is MNHEY and CDR2 is SVGAGI in the germline V gene. The CDR3 nucleotides read TGTGCAACGGAAGGGGGTTTGAACACTGAAGCTTTCTTT. This encodes CATEGGLNTEAFF.

The CDR3 bases are TGTGCCAGCAGCCCCAGTCGGGGACCGCAAGAGACCCAGTACTTC. It specifies CASSPSRGPQETQYF. The chain combines TRBV3-1 (or the pseudogene TRBV3-2) with TRBJ2-5; D is perhaps TRBD1 or TRBD2 (5 bases each). The CDR3 spans 15 residues. Per the germline V gene, CDR1 is LGHDT and CDR2 is YNNKEL (reference sequence). V was cut by 4 bases and J by 2 bases, with 14 bases left in between.

The V gene is TRBV4-1, the J gene TRBJ2-7; no definite D call. CDR1 is MGHRA and CDR2 is YSYEKL in the germline V gene. The CDR3 is 14 amino acids. V shed 0 bases and J shed 0 bases, with 6 bases lying between them. Written as DNA, the CDR3 is TGCGCCAGCAGCCAAGATTCCCCCTCCTACGAGCAGTACTTC. It encodes CASSQDSPSYEQYF.

The chain joins TRBV10-3 to TRBJ2-2, with D perhaps matching TRBD1 (7 bases). This CDR3 is built from 14 residues. The V and J ends lost 8 bases and 4 bases respectively, with 14 bases between them. CDR1 is ENHRY, CDR2 SYGVKD, per germline. CDR3 sequence reads: CAIEGARGTGELFF. As DNA, the CDR3 is TGTGCCATCGAGGGGGCGCGGGGCACCGGGGAGCTGTTTTTT.

This chain links TRBV15 with TRBJ2-1, with 7 bases lining up with TRBD2. After removal of 4 bases from V and 7 bases from J, the junction contained 7 bases not matched to a gene. The length of the CDR3 is 14 residues. CDR1 is LNHNV and CDR2 is YYDKDF in the germline V gene (reference sequence). This chain's CDR3 is CATSTAWGGNEQFF. Here the CDR3 DNA reads TGTGCCACCAGCACCGCCTGGGGGGGAAATGAGCAGTTCTTC.

This clone showed up just a few times. The rearrangement links TRBV4-3 to TRBJ2-7, with TRBD2 matching 11 bases. The CDR3 length is 17 residues. Germline CDR1 and CDR2: LGHNA and YSLEER. Germline trimming cut 0 bases from V and 1 base from J; bases unmatched to any gene: 5. The CDR3 region is CASSQETTSGGSYEQYF. For the CDR3, the DNA is TGCGCCAGCAGCCAAGAGACCACTAGCGGGGGTTCCTACGAGCAGTACTTC.